This T cell receptor (beta chain) emerged from a study of CD8 T cells in Susac syndrome. With random hexamers, reverse transcription was performed on about 0.5 to 1 ug of RNA. Coverage of TCR beta CDR3 amplification by immunoSEQ multiplex PCR extended to 54 Vbeta and 13 Jbeta. TCRdb itself ran the immunoSEQ multiplex PCR reads through MiXCR, one entry per CDR3 protein. The sample carries about 200,000 distinct CDR3 sequences, approximately 95% recorded once. CD8+ and CD4+ T cells circulating in blood were sequenced for TCR beta. The trim removed 7 bases at V and 5 bases at J, leaving 2 bases unmatched. Germline CDR1 GTSNPN, CDR2 SVGIG (reference sequence). The CDR3 totals 12 residues.

The material sequenced was CD4+ T cells from PBMCs. The source of this sequence is a human donor with multiple sclerosis. The gene calls are TRBV30 and TRBJ2-1; 10 positions match TRBD2. The CDR3 region is CALTSGDNEQFF. The CDR3 DNA follows: TGTGCCTTAACTAGCGGGGACAATGAGCAGTTCTTC.